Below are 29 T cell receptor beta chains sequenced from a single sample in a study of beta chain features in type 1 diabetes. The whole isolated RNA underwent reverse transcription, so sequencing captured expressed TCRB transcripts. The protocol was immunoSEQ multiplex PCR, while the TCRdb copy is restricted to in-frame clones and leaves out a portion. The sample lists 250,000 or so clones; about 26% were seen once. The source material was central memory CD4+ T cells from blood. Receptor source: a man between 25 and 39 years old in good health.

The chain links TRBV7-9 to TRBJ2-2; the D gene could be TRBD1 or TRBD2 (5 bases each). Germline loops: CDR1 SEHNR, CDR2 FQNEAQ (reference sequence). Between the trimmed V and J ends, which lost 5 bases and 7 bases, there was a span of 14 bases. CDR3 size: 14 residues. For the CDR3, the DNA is TGTGCCAGCAGCCGTCCAGGGAGACTCGGGGAGCTGTTTTTT. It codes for CASSRPGRLGELFF.

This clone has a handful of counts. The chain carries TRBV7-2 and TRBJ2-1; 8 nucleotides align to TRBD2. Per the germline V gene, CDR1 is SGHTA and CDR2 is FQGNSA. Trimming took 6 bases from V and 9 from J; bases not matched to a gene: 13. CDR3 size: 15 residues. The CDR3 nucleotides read TGTGCCAGCAGTTCAGCGGGACTAGGTCCCTTTGAGCAGTTCTTC. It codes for CASSSAGLGPFEQFF.

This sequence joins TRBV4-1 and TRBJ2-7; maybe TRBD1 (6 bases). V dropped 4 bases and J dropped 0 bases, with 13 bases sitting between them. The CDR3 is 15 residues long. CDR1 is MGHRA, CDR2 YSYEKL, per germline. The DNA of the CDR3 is TGCGCCAGCAGCCCGCTAGGACAGATCTCCTACGAGCAGTACTTC. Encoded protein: CASSPLGQISYEQYF.

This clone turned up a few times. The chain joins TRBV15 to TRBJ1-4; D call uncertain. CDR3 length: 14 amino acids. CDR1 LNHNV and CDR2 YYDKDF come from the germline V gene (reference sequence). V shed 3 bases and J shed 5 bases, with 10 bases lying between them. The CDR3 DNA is TGTGCCACCAGCAGGGCGGGTCAGAATGAAAAACTGTTTTTT. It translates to CATSRAGQNEKLFF.

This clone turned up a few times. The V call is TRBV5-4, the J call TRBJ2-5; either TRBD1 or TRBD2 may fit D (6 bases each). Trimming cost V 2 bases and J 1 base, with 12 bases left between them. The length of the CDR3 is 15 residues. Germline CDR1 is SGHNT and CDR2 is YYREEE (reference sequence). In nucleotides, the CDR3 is TGTGCCAGCAGCTTACGGGGGCCCGCCCAAGAGACCCAGTACTTC. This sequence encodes CASSLRGPAQETQYF.

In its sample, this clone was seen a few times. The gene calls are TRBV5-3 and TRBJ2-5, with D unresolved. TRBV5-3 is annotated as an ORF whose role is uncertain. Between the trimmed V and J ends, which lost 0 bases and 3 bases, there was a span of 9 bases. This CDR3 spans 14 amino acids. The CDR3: CARSLEAGEETQYF. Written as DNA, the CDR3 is TGTGCCAGAAGCTTGGAGGCTGGAGAAGAGACCCAGTACTTC.

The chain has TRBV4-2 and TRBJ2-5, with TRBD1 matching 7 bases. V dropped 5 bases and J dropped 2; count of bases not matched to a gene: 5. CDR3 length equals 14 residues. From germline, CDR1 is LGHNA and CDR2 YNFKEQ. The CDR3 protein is CASSFGQEQETQYF. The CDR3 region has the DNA TGTGCCAGCAGCTTTGGACAGGAGCAAGAGACCCAGTACTTC.

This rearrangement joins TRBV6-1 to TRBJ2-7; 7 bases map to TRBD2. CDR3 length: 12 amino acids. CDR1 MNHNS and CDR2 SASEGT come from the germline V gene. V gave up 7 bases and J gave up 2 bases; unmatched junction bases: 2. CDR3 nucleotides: TGTGCCAGCAACGGGAGGACCTACGAGCAGTACTTC. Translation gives CASNGRTYEQYF.

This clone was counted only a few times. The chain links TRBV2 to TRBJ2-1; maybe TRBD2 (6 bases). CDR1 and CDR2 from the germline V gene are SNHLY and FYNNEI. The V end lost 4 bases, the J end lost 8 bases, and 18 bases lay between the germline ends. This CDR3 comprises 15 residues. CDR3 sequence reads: CASSALAGSSDEQFF. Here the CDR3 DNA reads TGTGCCAGCAGTGCTCTGGCGGGATCAAGCGATGAGCAGTTCTTC. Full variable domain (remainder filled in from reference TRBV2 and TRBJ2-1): EPEVTQTPSHQVTQMGQEVILRCVPISNHLYFYWYRQILGQKVEFLVSFYNNEISEKSEIFDDQFSVERPDGSNFTLKIRSTKLEDSAMYFCASSALAGSSDEQFFGPGTRLTVL.

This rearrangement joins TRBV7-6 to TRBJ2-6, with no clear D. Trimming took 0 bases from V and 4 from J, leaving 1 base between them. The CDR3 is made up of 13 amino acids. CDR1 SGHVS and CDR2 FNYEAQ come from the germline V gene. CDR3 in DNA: TGTGCCAGCAGCTTAGCCGGGGCCAACGTCCTGACTTTC. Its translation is CASSLAGANVLTF.

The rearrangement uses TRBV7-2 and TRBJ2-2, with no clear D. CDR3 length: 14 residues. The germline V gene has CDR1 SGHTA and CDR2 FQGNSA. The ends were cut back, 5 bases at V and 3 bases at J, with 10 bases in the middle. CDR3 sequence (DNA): TGTGCCAGCAGCCTGGCGACCCACACCGGGGAGCTGTTTTTT. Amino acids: CASSLATHTGELFF.

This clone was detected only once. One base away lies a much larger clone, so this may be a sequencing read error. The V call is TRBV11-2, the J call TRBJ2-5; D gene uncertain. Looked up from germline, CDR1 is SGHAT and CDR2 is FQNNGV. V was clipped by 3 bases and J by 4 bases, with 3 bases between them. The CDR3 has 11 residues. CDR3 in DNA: TGTGCCAGCAGCTTGCGAGAGACCCAGTACTTC. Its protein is CASSLRETQYF. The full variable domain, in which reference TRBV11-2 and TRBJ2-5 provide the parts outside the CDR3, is EAGVAQSPRYKIIEKRQSVAFWCNPISGHATLYWYQQILGQGPKLLIQFQNNGVVDDSQLPKDRFSAERLKGVDSTLKIQPAKLEDSAVYLCASSLRETQYFGPGTRLLVL.

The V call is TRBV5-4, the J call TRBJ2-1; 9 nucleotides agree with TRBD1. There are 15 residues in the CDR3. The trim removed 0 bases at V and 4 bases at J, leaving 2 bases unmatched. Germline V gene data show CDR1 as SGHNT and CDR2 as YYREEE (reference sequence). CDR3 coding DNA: TGTGCCAGCAGCTTGGTGACAGGGGGGTACAATGAGCAGTTCTTC. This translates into CASSLVTGGYNEQFF.

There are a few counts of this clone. CDR3 nucleotide sequence: TGTGCCAGCAGCCAAGAAGGCACCGGGACAGGCAAGAATGAGCAGTTCTTC. This gives the protein CASSQEGTGTGKNEQFF. The chain couples TRBV4-2 to TRBJ2-1, with TRBD1 matching over 8 bases. The ends lost 0 bases at V and 7 bases at J; junction bases unmatched: 11. In germline, CDR1 is LGHNA, CDR2 YNFKEQ. This CDR3 spans 17 amino acids.

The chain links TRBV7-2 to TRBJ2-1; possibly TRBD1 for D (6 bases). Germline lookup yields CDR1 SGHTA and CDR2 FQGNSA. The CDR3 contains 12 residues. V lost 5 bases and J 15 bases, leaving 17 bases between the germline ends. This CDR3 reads CASSRYGTKGFF. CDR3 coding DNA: TGTGCCAGCAGCCGATACGGGACAAAAGGGTTCTTC.

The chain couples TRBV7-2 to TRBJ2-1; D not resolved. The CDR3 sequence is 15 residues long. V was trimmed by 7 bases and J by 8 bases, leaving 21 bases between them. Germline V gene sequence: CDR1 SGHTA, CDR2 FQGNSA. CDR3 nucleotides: TGTGCCAGCACCCTCCGACCCTTCGGTCTCGATGAGCAGTTCTTC. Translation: CASTLRPFGLDEQFF. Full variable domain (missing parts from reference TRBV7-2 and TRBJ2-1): GAGVSQSPSNKVTEKGKDVELRCDPISGHTALYWYRQSLGQGLEFLIYFQGNSAPDKSGLPSDRFSAERTGGSVSTLTIQRTQQEDSAVYLCASTLRPFGLDEQFFGPGTRLTVL.

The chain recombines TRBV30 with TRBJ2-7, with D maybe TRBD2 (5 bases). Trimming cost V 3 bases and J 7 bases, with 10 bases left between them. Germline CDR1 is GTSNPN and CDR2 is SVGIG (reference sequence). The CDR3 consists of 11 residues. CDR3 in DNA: TGTGCCTGGAGCCTCCCGGGGGAGCAGTACTTC. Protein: CAWSLPGEQYF. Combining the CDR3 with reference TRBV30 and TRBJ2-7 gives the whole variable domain SQTIHQWPATLVQPVGSPLSLECTVEGTSNPNLYWYRQAAGRGLQLLFYSVGIGQISSEVPQNLSASRPQDRQFILSSKKLLLSDSGFYLCAWSLPGEQYFGPGTRLTVT.

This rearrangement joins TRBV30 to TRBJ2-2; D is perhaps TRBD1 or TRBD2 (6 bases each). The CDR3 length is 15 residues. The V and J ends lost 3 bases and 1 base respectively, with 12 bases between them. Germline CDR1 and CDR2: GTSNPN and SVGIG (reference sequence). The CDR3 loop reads CAWRRGAKNTGELFF. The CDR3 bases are TGTGCCTGGAGAAGGGGGGCCAAGAACACCGGGGAGCTGTTTTTT.

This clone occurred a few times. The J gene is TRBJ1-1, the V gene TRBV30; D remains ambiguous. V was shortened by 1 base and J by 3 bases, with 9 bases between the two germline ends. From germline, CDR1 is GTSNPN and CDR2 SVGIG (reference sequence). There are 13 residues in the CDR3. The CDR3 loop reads CAWSGAPDTEAFF. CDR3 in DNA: TGTGCCTGGAGTGGAGCACCTGACACTGAAGCTTTCTTT.

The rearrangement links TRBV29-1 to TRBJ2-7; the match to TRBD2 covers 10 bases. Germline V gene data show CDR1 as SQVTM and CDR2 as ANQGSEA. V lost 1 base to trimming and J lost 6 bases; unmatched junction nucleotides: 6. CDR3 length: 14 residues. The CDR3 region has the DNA TGCAGCGTTGAAGCGCTAGCGGGAGCGGGCGAGCAGTACTTC. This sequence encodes CSVEALAGAGEQYF.

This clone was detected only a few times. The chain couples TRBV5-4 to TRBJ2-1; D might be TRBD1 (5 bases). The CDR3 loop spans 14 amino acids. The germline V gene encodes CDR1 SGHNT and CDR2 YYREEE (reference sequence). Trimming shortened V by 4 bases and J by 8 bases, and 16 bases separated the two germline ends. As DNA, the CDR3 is TGTGCCAGCAGCCTACTGGCAGGGAAGGATGAGCAGTTCTTC. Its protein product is CASSLLAGKDEQFF. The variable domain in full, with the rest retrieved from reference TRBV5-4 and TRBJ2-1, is ETGVTQSPTHLIKTRGQQVTLRCSSQSGHNTVSWYQQALGQGPQFIFQYYREEENGRGNFPPRFSGLQFPNYSSELNVNALELDDSALYLCASSLLAGKDEQFFGPGTRLTVL.

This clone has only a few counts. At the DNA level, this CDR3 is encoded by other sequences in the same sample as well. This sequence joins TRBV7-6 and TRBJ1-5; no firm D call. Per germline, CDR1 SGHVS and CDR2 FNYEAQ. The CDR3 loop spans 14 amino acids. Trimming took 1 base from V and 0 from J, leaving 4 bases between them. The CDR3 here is CASSLDSSNQPQHF. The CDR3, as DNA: TGTGCCAGCAGCTTAGACAGTAGCAATCAGCCCCAGCATTTT.

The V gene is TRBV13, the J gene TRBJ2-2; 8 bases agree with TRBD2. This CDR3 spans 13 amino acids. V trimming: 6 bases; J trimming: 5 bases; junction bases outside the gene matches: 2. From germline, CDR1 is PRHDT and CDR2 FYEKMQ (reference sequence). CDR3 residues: CASRRLATGELFF. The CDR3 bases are TGTGCCAGCAGGCGACTAGCGACCGGGGAGCTGTTTTTT.

For the CDR3, the DNA is TGCAGCGTAAAAAGGAACAGGGACAGCGGTGGCTACACCTTC. Encoded protein: CSVKRNRDSGGYTF. The rearrangement uses TRBV29-1 and TRBJ1-2; the match to TRBD1 covers 7 bases. V dropped 6 bases and J dropped 7; count of bases not matched to a gene: 14. The CDR3 length is 14 residues. Looked up from germline, CDR1 is SQVTM and CDR2 is ANQGSEA. The full variable domain, rest sourced from reference TRBV29-1 and TRBJ1-2, is SAVISQKPSRDICQRGTSLTIQCQVDSQVTMMFWYRQQPGQSLTLIATANQGSEATYESGFVIDKFPISRPNLTFSTLTVSNMSPEDSSIYLCSVKRNRDSGGYTFGSGTRLTVV.

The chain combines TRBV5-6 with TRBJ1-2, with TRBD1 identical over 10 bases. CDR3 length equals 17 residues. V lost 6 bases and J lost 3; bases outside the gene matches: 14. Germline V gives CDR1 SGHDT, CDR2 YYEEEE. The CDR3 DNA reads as TGTGCCAGCAACATAGGGGACAGGGGTATGAGTGACTATGGCTACACCTTC. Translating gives CASNIGDRGMSDYGYTF.

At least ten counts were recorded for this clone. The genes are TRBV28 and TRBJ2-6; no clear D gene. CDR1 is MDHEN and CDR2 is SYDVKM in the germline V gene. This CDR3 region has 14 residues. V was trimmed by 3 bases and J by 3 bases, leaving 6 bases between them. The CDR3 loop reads CASSLNYGANVLTF. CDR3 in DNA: TGTGCCAGCAGTTTGAATTATGGGGCCAACGTCCTGACTTTC.

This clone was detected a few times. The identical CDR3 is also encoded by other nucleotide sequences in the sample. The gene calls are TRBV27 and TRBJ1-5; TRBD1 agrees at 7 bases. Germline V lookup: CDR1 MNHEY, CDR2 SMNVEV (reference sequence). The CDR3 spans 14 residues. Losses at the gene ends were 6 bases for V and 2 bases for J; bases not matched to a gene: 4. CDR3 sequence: CASSPDRGNQPQHF. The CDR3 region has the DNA TGTGCCAGCAGCCCAGACAGGGGCAATCAGCCCCAGCATTTT.

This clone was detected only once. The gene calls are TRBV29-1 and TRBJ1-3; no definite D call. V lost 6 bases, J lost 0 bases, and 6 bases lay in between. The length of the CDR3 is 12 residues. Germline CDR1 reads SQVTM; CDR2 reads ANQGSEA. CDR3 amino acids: CSVSASGNTIYF. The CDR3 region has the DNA TGCAGCGTCAGCGCCTCTGGAAACACCATATATTTT.

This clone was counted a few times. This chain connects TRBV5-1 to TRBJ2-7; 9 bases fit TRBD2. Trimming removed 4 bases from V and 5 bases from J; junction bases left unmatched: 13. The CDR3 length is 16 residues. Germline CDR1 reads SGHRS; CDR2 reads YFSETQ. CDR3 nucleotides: TGCGCCAGCAGCCCCAAGGGGGCTAGCGGGAACAACGAGCAGTACTTC. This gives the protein CASSPKGASGNNEQYF.